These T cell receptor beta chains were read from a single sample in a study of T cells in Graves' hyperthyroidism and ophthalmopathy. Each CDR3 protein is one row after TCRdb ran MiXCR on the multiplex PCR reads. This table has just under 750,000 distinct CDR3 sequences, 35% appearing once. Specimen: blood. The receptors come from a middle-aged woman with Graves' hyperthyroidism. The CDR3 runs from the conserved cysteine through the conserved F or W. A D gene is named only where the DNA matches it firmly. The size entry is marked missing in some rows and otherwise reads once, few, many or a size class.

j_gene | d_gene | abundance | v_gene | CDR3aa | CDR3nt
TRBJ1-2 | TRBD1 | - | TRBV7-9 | CASSIGTGLEEGYTF | TGTGCCAGCAGCATCGGGACAGGCCTCGAGGAGGGCTACACCTTC
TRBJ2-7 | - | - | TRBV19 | CASSATIAPYEQYF | TGTGCCAGTAGTGCGACAATAGCTCCCTACGAGCAGTACTTC
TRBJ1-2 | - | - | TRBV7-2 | CASSLRQVTNYGYTF | TGTGCCAGCAGCCTCCGACAGGTCACTAACTATGGCTACACCTTC
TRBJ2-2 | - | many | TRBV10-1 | CASKGNTGELFF | TGCGCCAGCAAGGGGAACACCGGGGAGCTGTTTTTT
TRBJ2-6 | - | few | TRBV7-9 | CASSLFALPGSGANVLTF | TGTGCCAGCAGCTTATTCGCGTTACCTGGATCTGGGGCCAACGTCCTGACTTTC
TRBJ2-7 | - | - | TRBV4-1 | CASSQEGGATYEQYF | TGCGCCAGCAGCCAAGAGGGGGGAGCTACCTACGAGCAGTACTTC
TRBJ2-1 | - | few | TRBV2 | CASRPRGPYNEQFF | TGTGCCAGCCGACCGAGAGGGCCTTACAATGAGCAGTTCTTC
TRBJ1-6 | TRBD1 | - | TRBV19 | CASSTTGTGNSPLHF | TGTGCCAGCAGTACTACCGGGACAGGCAATTCACCCCTCCACTTT
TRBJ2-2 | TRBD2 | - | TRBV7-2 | CASSRQTSGGAFTGELFF | TGTGCCAGCAGCCGCCAGACTAGCGGGGGGGCTTTCACCGGGGAGCTGTTTTTT
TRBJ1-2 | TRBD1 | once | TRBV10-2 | CASSGGQGVYGYTF | TGCGCCAGCAGTGGGGGACAGGGAGTCTATGGCTACACCTTC
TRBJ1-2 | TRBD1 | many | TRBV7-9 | CASSNSDRVGREGYTF | TGTGCCAGCAGTAACAGCGACAGGGTTGGAAGGGAAGGCTACACCTTC
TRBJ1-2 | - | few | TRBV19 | CASSRRLGPSNYGYTF | TGTGCCAGTAGTAGGAGGCTCGGGCCTTCTAACTATGGCTACACCTTC
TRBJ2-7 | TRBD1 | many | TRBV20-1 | CSARWDRDYEQYF | TGCAGTGCTAGATGGGACAGGGACTACGAGCAGTACTTC
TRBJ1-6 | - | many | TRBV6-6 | CASRQGRGPLHF | TGTGCCAGCAGACAGGGACGTGGGCCCCTCCACTTT
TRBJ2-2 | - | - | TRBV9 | CASSQRLPGYTGELFF | TGTGCCAGCAGCCAACGGCTTCCAGGGTACACCGGGGAGCTGTTTTTT
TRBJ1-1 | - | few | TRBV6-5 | CATLTGGGTEAFF | TGTGCCACCTTAACCGGGGGGGGGACTGAAGCTTTCTTT
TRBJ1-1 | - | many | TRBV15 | CATSRDPRVNTEAFF | TGTGCCACCAGCAGAGATCCTCGTGTGAACACTGAAGCTTTCTTT
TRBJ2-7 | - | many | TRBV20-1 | CSASSENLYEQYF | TGCAGTGCTAGTAGCGAGAACCTCTACGAGCAGTACTTC
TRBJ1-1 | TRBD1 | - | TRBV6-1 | CASTRTGGDEAFF | TGTGCCAGCACGAGGACAGGGGGAGATGAAGCTTTCTTT
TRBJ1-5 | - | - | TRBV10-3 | CAISESRQEGLAQHF | TGTGCCATCAGTGAGTCGAGGCAGGAAGGTTTGGCGCAGCATTTT
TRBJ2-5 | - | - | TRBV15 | CATSRDSGAETQYF | TGTGCCACCAGCAGAGATAGCGGAGCGGAGACCCAGTACTTC
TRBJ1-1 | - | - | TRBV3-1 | CASTPRSGETEAFF | TGTGCCAGCACTCCCCGGTCAGGGGAAACTGAAGCTTTCTTT
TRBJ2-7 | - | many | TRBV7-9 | CASRGPSSYEQYF | TGTGCCAGCCGAGGACCGAGCTCCTACGAGCAGTACTTC
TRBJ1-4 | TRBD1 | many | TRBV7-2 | CASSQRGMTGNEKLFF | TGTGCCAGCAGCCAAAGGGGGATGACAGGGAATGAAAAACTGTTTTTT
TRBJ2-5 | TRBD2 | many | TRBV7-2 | CASKIQSGGEWETQYF | TGTGCCAGCAAAATCCAAAGCGGGGGGGAATGGGAGACCCAGTACTTC
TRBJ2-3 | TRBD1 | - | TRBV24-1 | CATTKGAWSTDTQYF | TGTGCCACCACTAAGGGGGCCTGGAGCACAGATACGCAGTATTTT
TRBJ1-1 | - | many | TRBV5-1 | CASSRGTMNTEAFF | TGCGCCAGCAGCAGGGGTACAATGAACACTGAAGCTTTCTTT
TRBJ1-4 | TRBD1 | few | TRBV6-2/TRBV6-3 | CASSYVPAGGLKLFF | TGTGCCAGCAGTTACGTCCCGGCAGGGGGGCTCAAACTGTTTTTT
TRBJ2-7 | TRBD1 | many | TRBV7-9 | CASSLPGQGAVEQYF | TGTGCCAGCAGCCTGCCGGGACAGGGGGCTGTCGAGCAGTACTTC
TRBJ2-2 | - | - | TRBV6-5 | CASIGRTNTGELFF | TGTGCCAGCATCGGACGGACGAACACCGGGGAGCTGTTTTTT
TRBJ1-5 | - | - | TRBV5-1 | CASSRGGYRNQPQHF | TGCGCCAGCAGCAGGGGCGGATATCGCAATCAGCCCCAGCATTTT
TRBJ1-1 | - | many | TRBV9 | CASSVETDTEAFF | TGTGCCAGCAGCGTAGAGACGGACACTGAAGCTTTCTTT